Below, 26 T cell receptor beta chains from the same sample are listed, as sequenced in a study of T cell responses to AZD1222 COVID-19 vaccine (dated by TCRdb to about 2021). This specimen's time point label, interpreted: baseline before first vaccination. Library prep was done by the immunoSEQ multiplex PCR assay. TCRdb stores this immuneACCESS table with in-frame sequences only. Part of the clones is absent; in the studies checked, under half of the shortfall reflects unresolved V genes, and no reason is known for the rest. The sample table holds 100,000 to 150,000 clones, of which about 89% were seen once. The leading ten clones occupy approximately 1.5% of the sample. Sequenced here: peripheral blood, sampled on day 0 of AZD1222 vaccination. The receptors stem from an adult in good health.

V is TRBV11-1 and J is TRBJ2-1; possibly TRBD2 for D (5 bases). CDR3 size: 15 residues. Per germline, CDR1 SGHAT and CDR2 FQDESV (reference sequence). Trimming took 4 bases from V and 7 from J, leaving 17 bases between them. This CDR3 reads CASSSVEDWRNEQFF. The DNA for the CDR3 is TGTGCCAGCAGCTCGGTAGAGGACTGGAGAAATGAGCAGTTCTTC.

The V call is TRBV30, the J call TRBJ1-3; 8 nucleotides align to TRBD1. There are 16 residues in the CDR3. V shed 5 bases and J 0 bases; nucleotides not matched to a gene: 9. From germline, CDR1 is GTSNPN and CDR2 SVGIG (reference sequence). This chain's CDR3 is CAWGRQGLLSGNTIYF. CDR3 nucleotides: TGTGCCTGGGGGCGACAGGGGCTCCTCTCTGGAAACACCATATATTTT.

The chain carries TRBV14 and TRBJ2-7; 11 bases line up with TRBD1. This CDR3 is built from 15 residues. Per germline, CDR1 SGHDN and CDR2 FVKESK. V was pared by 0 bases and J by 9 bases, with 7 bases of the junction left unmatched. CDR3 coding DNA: TGTGCCAGCAGCCAAGACTCCCGGACAGGGGGCACGCAGTACTTC. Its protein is CASSQDSRTGGTQYF. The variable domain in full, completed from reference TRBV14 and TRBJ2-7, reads EAGVTQFPSHSVIEKGQTVTLRCDPISGHDNLYWYRRVMGKEIKFLLHFVKESKQDESGMPNNRFLAERTGGTYSTLKVQPAELEDSGVYFCASSQDSRTGGTQYFGPGTRLTVT.

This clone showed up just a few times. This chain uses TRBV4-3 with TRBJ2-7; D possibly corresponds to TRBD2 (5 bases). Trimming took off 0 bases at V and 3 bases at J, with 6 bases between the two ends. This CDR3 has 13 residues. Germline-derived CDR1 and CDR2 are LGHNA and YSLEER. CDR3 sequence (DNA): TGCGCCAGCAGCCAAGATCGGGGCTACGAGCAGTACTTC. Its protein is CASSQDRGYEQYF.

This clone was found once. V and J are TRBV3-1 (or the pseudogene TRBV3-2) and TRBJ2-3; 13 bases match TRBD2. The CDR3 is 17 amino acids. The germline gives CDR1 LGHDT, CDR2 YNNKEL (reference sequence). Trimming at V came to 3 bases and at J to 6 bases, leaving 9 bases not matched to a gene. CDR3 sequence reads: CASSHPWTSGSSDTQYF. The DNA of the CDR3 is TGTGCCAGCAGCCACCCCTGGACTAGCGGGAGTAGTGATACGCAGTATTTT.

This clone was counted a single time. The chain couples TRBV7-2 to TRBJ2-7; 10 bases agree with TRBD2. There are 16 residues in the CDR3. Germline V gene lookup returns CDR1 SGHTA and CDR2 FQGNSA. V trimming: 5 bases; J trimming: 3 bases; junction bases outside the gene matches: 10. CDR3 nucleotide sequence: TGTGCCAGCAGCACGGCGGCTAGCGGGAGTTTCTACGAGCAGTACTTC. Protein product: CASSTAASGSFYEQYF.

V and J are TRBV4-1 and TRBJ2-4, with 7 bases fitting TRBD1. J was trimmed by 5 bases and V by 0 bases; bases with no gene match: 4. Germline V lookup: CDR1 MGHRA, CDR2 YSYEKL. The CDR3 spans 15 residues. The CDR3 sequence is CASSQERQGENIQYF. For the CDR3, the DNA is TGCGCCAGCAGCCAAGAACGACAGGGCGAAAACATTCAGTACTTC.

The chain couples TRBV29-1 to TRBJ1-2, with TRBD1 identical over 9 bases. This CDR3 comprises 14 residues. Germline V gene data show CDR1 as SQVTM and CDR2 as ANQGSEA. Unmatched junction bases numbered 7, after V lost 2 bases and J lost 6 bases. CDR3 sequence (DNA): TGCAGCGTTGAACCGACAGGGGGAGCTGATGGCTACACCTTC. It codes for CSVEPTGGADGYTF.

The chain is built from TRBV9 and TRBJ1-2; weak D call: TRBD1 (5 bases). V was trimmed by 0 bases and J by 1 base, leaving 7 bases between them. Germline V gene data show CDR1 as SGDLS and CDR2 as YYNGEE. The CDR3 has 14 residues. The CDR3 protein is CASSVGGGNYGYTF. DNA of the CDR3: TGTGCCAGCAGCGTAGGGGGCGGTAACTATGGCTACACCTTC.

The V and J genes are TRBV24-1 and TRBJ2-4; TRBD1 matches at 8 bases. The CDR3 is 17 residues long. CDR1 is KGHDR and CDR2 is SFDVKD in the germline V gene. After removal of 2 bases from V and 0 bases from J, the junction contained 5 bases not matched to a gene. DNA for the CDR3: TGTGCCACCAGTGATTCAGGGGGCACAGGAGCCAAAAACATTCAGTACTTC. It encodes CATSDSGGTGAKNIQYF.

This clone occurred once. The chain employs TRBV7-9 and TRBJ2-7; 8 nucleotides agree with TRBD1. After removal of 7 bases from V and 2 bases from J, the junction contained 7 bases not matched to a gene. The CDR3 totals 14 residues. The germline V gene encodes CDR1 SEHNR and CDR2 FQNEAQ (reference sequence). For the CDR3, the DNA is TGTGCCAGCAACCGACCGGGACAGGCCTACGAGCAGTACTTC. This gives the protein CASNRPGQAYEQYF. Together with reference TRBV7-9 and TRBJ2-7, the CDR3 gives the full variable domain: DTGVSQNPRHKITKRGQNVTFRCDPISEHNRLYWYRQTLGQGPEFLTYFQNEAQLEKSRLLSDRFSAERPKGSFSTLEIQRTEQGDSAMYLCASNRPGQAYEQYFGPGTRLTVT.

The chain's CDR3 is CASSDRGAGGLEQYF. As DNA, the CDR3 is TGTGCCAGCAGCGACAGGGGGGCGGGAGGGCTCGAGCAGTACTTC. The rearrangement links TRBV6-5 to TRBJ2-7; either TRBD1 or TRBD2 may supply D (9 bases each). The V and J ends lost 6 bases and 6 bases respectively, with 21 bases between them. The CDR3 extends over 15 amino acids. Germline CDR1 reads MNHEY; CDR2 reads SVGAGI.

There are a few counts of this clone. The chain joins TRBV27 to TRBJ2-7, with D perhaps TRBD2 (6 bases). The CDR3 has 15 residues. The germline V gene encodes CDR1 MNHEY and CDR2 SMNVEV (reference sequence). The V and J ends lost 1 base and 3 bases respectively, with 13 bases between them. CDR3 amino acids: CASSLFGIAVYEQYF. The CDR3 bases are TGTGCCAGCAGTTTATTCGGCATAGCGGTCTACGAGCAGTACTTC.

The CDR3 region has the DNA TGTGCCAGTAGGATATCCGGGCTTCGTGAAGGGCAGCAGTACTTC. Its translation: CASRISGLREGQQYF. The gene calls are TRBV19 and TRBJ2-7; D not resolved. The germline gives CDR1 LNHDA, CDR2 SQIVND (reference sequence). This CDR3 has 15 residues. The V end lost 6 bases, the J end lost 8 bases, and 23 bases lay between the germline ends.

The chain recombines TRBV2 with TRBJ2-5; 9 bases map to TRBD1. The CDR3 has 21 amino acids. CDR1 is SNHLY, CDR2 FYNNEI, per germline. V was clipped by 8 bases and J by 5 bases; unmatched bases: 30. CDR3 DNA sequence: TGTGCCAGCCCCGGGACAGGGAAGACGCCTAGGGGGGACCGGAGGTCGGAGACCCAGTACTTC. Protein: CASPGTGKTPRGDRRSETQYF.

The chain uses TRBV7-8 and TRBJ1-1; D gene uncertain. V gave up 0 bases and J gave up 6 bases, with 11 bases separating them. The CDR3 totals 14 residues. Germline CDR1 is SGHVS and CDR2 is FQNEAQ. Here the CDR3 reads CASSLAGNGAEAFF. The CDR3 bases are TGTGCCAGCAGCTTAGCTGGGAATGGGGCTGAAGCTTTCTTT.

CDR3 DNA: TGTGCCAGCAGTCCAACCCTTACAGGGTCCGGGGCCAACGTCCTGACTTTC. Encoded protein: CASSPTLTGSGANVLTF. The rearrangement links TRBV28 to TRBJ2-6; D may be TRBD1 (6 bases). Trimming cost V 5 bases and J 4 bases, with 18 bases left between them. Germline V gene data show CDR1 as MDHEN and CDR2 as SYDVKM. The CDR3 sequence is 17 residues long.

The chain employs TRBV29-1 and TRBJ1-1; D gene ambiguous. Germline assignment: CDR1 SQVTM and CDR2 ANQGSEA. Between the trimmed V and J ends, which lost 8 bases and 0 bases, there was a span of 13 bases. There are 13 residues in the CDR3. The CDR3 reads CSSTPTVNTEAFF. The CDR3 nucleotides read TGCAGCTCCACACCGACTGTGAACACTGAAGCTTTCTTT.

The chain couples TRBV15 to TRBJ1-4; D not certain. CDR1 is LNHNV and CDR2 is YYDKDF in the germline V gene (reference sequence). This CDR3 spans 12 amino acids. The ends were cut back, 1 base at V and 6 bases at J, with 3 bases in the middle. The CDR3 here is CATSRAYEKLFF. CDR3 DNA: TGTGCCACCAGCAGAGCCTATGAAAAACTGTTTTTT.

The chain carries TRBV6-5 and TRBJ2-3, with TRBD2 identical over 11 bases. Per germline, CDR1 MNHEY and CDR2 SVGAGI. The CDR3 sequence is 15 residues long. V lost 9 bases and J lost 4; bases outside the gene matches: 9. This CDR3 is CASIAGGSGADTQYF. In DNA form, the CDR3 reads TGTGCCAGTATAGCGGGAGGGTCTGGCGCAGATACGCAGTATTTT.

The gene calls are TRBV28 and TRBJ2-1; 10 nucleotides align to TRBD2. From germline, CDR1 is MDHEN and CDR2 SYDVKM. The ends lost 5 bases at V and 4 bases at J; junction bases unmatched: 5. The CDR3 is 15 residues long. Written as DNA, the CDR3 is TGTGCCAGCAGTGACGAGCGGGAGGGTTACAATGAGCAGTTCTTC. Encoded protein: CASSDEREGYNEQFF.

The CDR3 sequence is CASSPGGNYGYTF. The CDR3 DNA follows: TGTGCCAGCAGTCCAGGCGGAAACTATGGCTACACCTTC. The chain uses TRBV28 and TRBJ1-2; D is uncertain. Germline V gene data show CDR1 as MDHEN and CDR2 as SYDVKM. CDR3 length: 13 residues. Trimming cost V 5 bases and J 2 bases, with 9 bases left between them.

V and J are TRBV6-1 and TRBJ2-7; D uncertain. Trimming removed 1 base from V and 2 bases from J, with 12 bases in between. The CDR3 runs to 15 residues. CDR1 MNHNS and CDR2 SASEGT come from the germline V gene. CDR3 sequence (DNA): TGTGCCAGCAGTGAAGGTTTAGGTGTTGCCTACGAGCAGTACTTC. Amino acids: CASSEGLGVAYEQYF.

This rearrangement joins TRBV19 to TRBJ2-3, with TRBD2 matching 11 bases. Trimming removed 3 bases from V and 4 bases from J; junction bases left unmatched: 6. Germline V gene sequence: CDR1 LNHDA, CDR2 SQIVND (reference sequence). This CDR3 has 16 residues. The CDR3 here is CASSISGTSGADTQYF. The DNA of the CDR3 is TGTGCCAGTAGTATTTCCGGGACTAGCGGCGCAGATACGCAGTATTTT.

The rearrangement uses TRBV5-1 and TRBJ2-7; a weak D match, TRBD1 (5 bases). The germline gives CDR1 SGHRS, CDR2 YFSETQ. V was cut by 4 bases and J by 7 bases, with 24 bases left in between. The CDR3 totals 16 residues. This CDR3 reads CASSLGVVGPKEEQYF. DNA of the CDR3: TGCGCCAGCAGCCTAGGGGTCGTGGGCCCTAAGGAGGAGCAGTACTTC.

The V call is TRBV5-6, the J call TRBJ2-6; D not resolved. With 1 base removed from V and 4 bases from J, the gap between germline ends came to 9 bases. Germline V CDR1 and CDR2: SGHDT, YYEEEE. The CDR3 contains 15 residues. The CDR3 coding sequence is TGTGCCAGCAGCTTGTACCTTTCGGGGGCCAACGTCCTGACTTTC. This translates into CASSLYLSGANVLTF.